Below are 30 T cell receptor beta chains sequenced from a single sample in a study of blood T cell repertoires in COVID-19 (dated by TCRdb to about 2020). The library was obtained by the immunoSEQ multiplex PCR assay. The clones in this table, taken by TCRdb from immuneACCESS, are in-frame only. Not every clone is retained; where verified, under half of the shortfall comes from an unresolved V gene, and the cause of the rest is unknown. This sample lists about 86,000 clones; 87% were detected once. About 1% of the sample belongs to the ten largest clones. The sequenced material came from peripheral blood. Receptors were obtained from a human donor in a cohort sampled during active COVID-19.

The genes are TRBV9 and TRBJ2-3; a weak D match, TRBD1 (6 bases). Germline V CDR1 and CDR2: SGDLS, YYNGEE. Trimming removed 3 bases from V and 7 bases from J, with 9 bases in between. This CDR3 comprises 12 residues. The CDR3 DNA reads TGTGCCAGCAGCGCTACAGGGTATACGCAGTATTTT. Translating gives CASSATGYTQYF.

The rearrangement uses TRBV9 and TRBJ2-7; 7 nucleotides align to TRBD2. Trimming at V came to 4 bases and at J to 1 base, leaving 8 bases not matched to a gene. CDR3 size: 15 residues. CDR1 SGDLS and CDR2 YYNGEE come from the germline V gene. CDR3 nucleotides: TGTGCCAGCAGCCGCATGGGGGGGGTATCCTACGAGCAGTACTTC. Protein product: CASSRMGGVSYEQYF. Together with reference TRBV9 and TRBJ2-7, the CDR3 gives the full variable domain: DSGVTQTPKHLITATGQRVTLRCSPRSGDLSVYWYQQSLDQGLQFLIQYYNGEERAKGNILERFSAQQFPDLHSELNLSSLELGDSALYFCASSRMGGVSYEQYFGPGTRLTVT.

The V call is TRBV18, the J call TRBJ2-2; a weak D match, TRBD1 (6 bases). Germline V CDR1 and CDR2: KGHSH, LQKENI. The CDR3 consists of 15 residues. The V and J ends lost 6 bases and 0 bases respectively, with 11 bases between them. The CDR3 here is CASSPDRSNTGELFF. CDR3 nucleotide sequence: TGTGCCAGCTCTCCAGACAGGTCGAACACCGGGGAGCTGTTTTTT.

In this sample, this clone turned up once. The rearrangement links TRBV19 to TRBJ1-6; D call uncertain. Between the trimmed V and J ends, which lost 6 bases and 5 bases, there was a span of 8 bases. The CDR3 sequence is 13 residues long. Germline assignment: CDR1 LNHDA and CDR2 SQIVND (reference sequence). CDR3 sequence: CASRRVDNSPLHF. The CDR3 DNA is TGTGCCAGTAGGAGAGTTGATAATTCACCCCTCCACTTT.

The chain employs TRBV28 and TRBJ2-7, with 9 bases matching TRBD1. V was pared by 7 bases and J by 6 bases, with 13 bases of the junction left unmatched. This CDR3 is 15 amino acids long. CDR1 and CDR2 from the germline V gene are MDHEN and SYDVKM. As DNA, the CDR3 is TGTGCCAGCACCGTGGGGGGGACAGGGCAAGGCGAGCAGTACTTC. Its protein is CASTVGGTGQGEQYF. The full variable domain, with the rest looked up from reference TRBV28 and TRBJ2-7, is DVKVTQSSRYLVKRTGEKVFLECVQDMDHENMFWYRQDPGLGLRLIYFSYDVKMKEKGDIPEGYSVSREKKERFSLILESASTNQTSMYLCASTVGGTGQGEQYFGPGTRLTVT.

This chain links TRBV28 with TRBJ1-2; no clear D gene. Germline-derived CDR1 and CDR2 are MDHEN and SYDVKM. CDR3 length equals 14 residues. The germline V and J ends were trimmed by 8 bases and 0 bases, with 13 bases remaining between them. CDR3 DNA sequence: TGTGCCAGCGCGAGCCTACCTCCTAACTATGGCTACACCTTC. Protein sequence: CASASLPPNYGYTF.

The DNA for the CDR3 is TGTGCCAGCAGTGAAATGAGAGATACGCAGTATTTT. Translating gives CASSEMRDTQYF. The chain employs TRBV6-1 and TRBJ2-3, with unresolved D. The CDR3 sequence is 12 residues long. V gave up 2 bases and J gave up 5 bases, with 5 bases separating them. Per the germline V gene, CDR1 is MNHNS and CDR2 is SASEGT.

This chain uses TRBV24-1 with TRBJ2-1, with D unresolved. The CDR3 spans 15 residues. Looked up from germline, CDR1 is KGHDR and CDR2 is SFDVKD. Trimming removed 0 bases at V and 5 bases at J, with 10 bases between. Written as DNA, the CDR3 is TGTGCCACCAGTGATTTGCCCCCGTTAAACAATGAGCAGTTCTTC. Translating it yields CATSDLPPLNNEQFF.

The rearrangement uses TRBV28 and TRBJ1-6; 7 bases map to TRBD1. Germline-derived CDR1 and CDR2 are MDHEN and SYDVKM. The CDR3 loop spans 16 amino acids. With 5 bases clipped from V and 10 bases from J, the junction kept 14 bases outside the gene matches. The CDR3 here is CASSDNRQGGRSPLHF. The CDR3 bases are TGTGCCAGCAGTGACAACCGACAGGGAGGACGATCACCCCTCCACTTT. The variable domain in full, with the rest retrieved from reference TRBV28 and TRBJ1-6, is DVKVTQSSRYLVKRTGEKVFLECVQDMDHENMFWYRQDPGLGLRLIYFSYDVKMKEKGDIPEGYSVSREKKERFSLILESASTNQTSMYLCASSDNRQGGRSPLHFGNGTRLTVT.

This chain links TRBV19 with TRBJ1-5, with 8 bases aligning to TRBD1. CDR1 is LNHDA, CDR2 SQIVND, per germline (reference sequence). This CDR3 is 14 amino acids long. Trimming took 7 bases from V and 2 from J; bases not matched to a gene: 4. This chain's CDR3 is CASKETGGNQPQHF. The CDR3 coding sequence is TGTGCCAGTAAGGAGACAGGGGGCAATCAGCCCCAGCATTTT.

The chain is built from TRBV6-1 and TRBJ2-1; possible D gene TRBD1, 5 bases. From germline, CDR1 is MNHNS and CDR2 SASEGT. The ends were cut back, 3 bases at V and 3 bases at J, with 12 bases in the middle. This CDR3 spans 15 amino acids. The CDR3: CASSEGHQGYNEQFF. The CDR3 DNA reads as TGTGCCAGCAGTGAGGGGCACCAGGGCTACAATGAGCAGTTCTTC.

The chain carries TRBV28 and TRBJ2-1; D might be TRBD1 (5 bases). CDR1 and CDR2 from the germline V gene are MDHEN and SYDVKM. The CDR3 has 13 amino acids. Trimming shortened V by 7 bases and J by 2 bases, and 9 bases separated the two germline ends. The CDR3 DNA reads TGTGCCAGCATTGACAGCACCTACAATGAGCAGTTCTTC. Its protein product is CASIDSTYNEQFF.

This clone was seen a single time. The chain carries TRBV28 and TRBJ1-2; D gene unclear. The V end was cut by 6 bases, the J end by 7 bases, with 18 bases between. The CDR3 covers 14 residues. The germline gives CDR1 MDHEN, CDR2 SYDVKM. CDR3 sequence reads: CASSVSGLSRGYTF. As DNA, the CDR3 is TGTGCCAGCAGCGTTTCGGGTCTCAGCCGTGGCTACACCTTC.

The chain links TRBV28 to TRBJ2-1, with 7 bases fitting TRBD1. This CDR3 comprises 14 residues. Germline CDR1 reads MDHEN; CDR2 reads SYDVKM. V was clipped by 7 bases and J by 0 bases; unmatched bases: 3. This chain's CDR3 is CASKQGSSYNEQFF. CDR3 nucleotides: TGTGCCAGCAAACAGGGGAGCTCCTACAATGAGCAGTTCTTC. Combining the CDR3 with reference TRBV28 and TRBJ2-1 gives the whole variable domain DVKVTQSSRYLVKRTGEKVFLECVQDMDHENMFWYRQDPGLGLRLIYFSYDVKMKEKGDIPEGYSVSREKKERFSLILESASTNQTSMYLCASKQGSSYNEQFFGPGTRLTVL.

This chain uses TRBV7-2 with TRBJ2-1; D call uncertain. Germline V CDR1 and CDR2: SGHTA, FQGNSA. This CDR3 contains 14 residues. V lost 6 bases, J lost 4 bases, and 13 bases lay in between. CDR3 in DNA: TGTGCCAGCAGAAGCCGGGTCTTGTACAATGAGCAGTTCTTC. This translates into CASRSRVLYNEQFF.

The J gene is TRBJ2-1, the V gene TRBV7-2, with 8 nucleotides matching TRBD2. In germline, CDR1 is SGHTA, CDR2 FQGNSA. The CDR3 runs to 17 residues. Trimming cost V 4 bases and J 4 bases; bases outside gene matches: 12. The CDR3 DNA reads as TGTGCCAGCAGCTCCTCCTATTTCAGCGGGAGTTACAATGAGCAGTTCTTC. It translates to CASSSSYFSGSYNEQFF. The complete variable domain, with remaining parts taken from reference TRBV7-2 and TRBJ2-1, reads GAGVSQSPSNKVTEKGKDVELRCDPISGHTALYWYRQSLGQGLEFLIYFQGNSAPDKSGLPSDRFSAERTGGSVSTLTIQRTQQEDSAVYLCASSSSYFSGSYNEQFFGPGTRLTVL.

V gene TRBV10-3 combines with J gene TRBJ2-4; 8 bases are shared with TRBD2. The germline V gene encodes CDR1 ENHRY and CDR2 SYGVKD. The trim removed 10 bases at V and 9 bases at J, leaving 11 bases unmatched. The CDR3 length is 13 residues. The CDR3 region is CATEREGRGIQYF. CDR3 nucleotides: TGTGCCACCGAACGGGAGGGCCGGGGCATTCAGTACTTC.

This clone appeared a single time. The rearrangement joins TRBV9 to TRBJ2-6; TRBD1 matches at 7 bases. Trimming at V came to 4 bases and at J to 0 bases, leaving 4 bases not matched to a gene. The CDR3 spans 16 residues. Germline loops: CDR1 SGDLS, CDR2 YYNGEE. The CDR3 sequence: CASSFGTASGANVLTF. CDR3 nucleotide sequence: TGTGCCAGCAGCTTCGGGACAGCCTCTGGGGCCAACGTCCTGACTTTC.

The rearrangement uses TRBV7-7 and TRBJ2-1; 11 bases are shared with TRBD2. The CDR3 loop spans 17 amino acids. The germline CDR1 and CDR2 sequences are SSHAT and FNYEAQ (reference sequence). V was clipped by 1 base and J by 7 bases; unmatched bases: 9. CDR3 loop: CASSLGVAGGLGNEQFF. The CDR3 coding sequence is TGTGCCAGCAGCTTAGGGGTAGCGGGAGGGTTAGGGAATGAGCAGTTCTTC.

This chain uses TRBV30 with TRBJ2-1; D is perhaps TRBD2 (5 bases). V was clipped by 3 bases and J by 4 bases, with 10 bases between them. The CDR3 consists of 13 residues. The germline V gene encodes CDR1 GTSNPN and CDR2 SVGIG (reference sequence). The CDR3 DNA is TGTGCCTGGAGAGGGCGGACTTACAATGAGCAGTTCTTC. It specifies CAWRGRTYNEQFF.

V usage is TRBV5-6 and J usage is TRBJ1-5; 7 positions agree with TRBD1. The junction had 10 bases not matched to a gene; V was cut back by 4 bases and J by 0 bases. CDR3 length: 17 residues. Germline values: CDR1 SGHDT, CDR2 YYEEEE. This CDR3 is CASSPSQGIYSNQPQHF. DNA of the CDR3: TGTGCCAGCAGCCCCTCACAGGGGATCTATAGCAATCAGCCCCAGCATTTT.

This chain joins TRBV4-1 and TRBJ1-5; D may be TRBD1 (5 bases). The CDR3 loop spans 14 amino acids. Trimming pared 2 bases from V and 2 bases from J, leaving 7 bases between. Germline values: CDR1 MGHRA, CDR2 YSYEKL. CDR3 sequence: CASSQTGGNQPQHF. The CDR3 DNA is TGCGCCAGCAGCCAAACAGGAGGCAATCAGCCCCAGCATTTT.

This chain connects TRBV10-1 to TRBJ2-2; D uncertain. The CDR3 is 15 amino acids. Germline values: CDR1 WNHNN, CDR2 SYGVQD (reference sequence). V dropped 3 bases and J dropped 1 base, with 9 bases sitting between them. CDR3 residues: CASSEDSRNTGELFF. CDR3 DNA sequence: TGCGCCAGCAGTGAAGACTCCAGGAACACCGGGGAGCTGTTTTTT.

CDR3 coding DNA: TGTGCCAGCACCCTGGGGACAGGGTATAAGGCTTTCTTT. It is translated as CASTLGTGYKAFF. This chain joins TRBV6-5 and TRBJ1-1, with TRBD1 identical over 9 bases. The CDR3 loop spans 13 amino acids. V gave up 7 bases and J gave up 11 bases; unmatched junction bases: 11. Germline CDR1 reads MNHEY; CDR2 reads SVGAGI.

This clone was picked up one time. The chain couples TRBV10-2 to TRBJ2-7; perhaps TRBD2 as D (6 bases). The ends were cut back, 9 bases at V and 6 bases at J, with 15 bases in the middle. From germline, CDR1 is WSHSY and CDR2 SAAADI. The CDR3 is 12 amino acids. In nucleotides, the CDR3 is TGCGCCAGTTTCGGGACTTCCCCCGAGCAGTACTTC. It yields the protein CASFGTSPEQYF.

With respect to this clone: This sample includes further DNA sequences coding for the same CDR3. The chain couples TRBV11-2 to TRBJ2-2, with a tentative D call TRBD2 (5 bases). This CDR3 region has 14 residues. CDR1 and CDR2 from the germline V gene are SGHAT and FQNNGV. With 1 base removed from V and 2 bases from J, the gap between germline ends came to 5 bases. This CDR3 is CASSLGLNTGELFF. CDR3 coding DNA: TGTGCCAGCAGCTTAGGACTAAACACCGGGGAGCTGTTTTTT.

CDR3 amino acids: CSVEGQGRELFF. In DNA, the CDR3 is TGCAGCGTTGAAGGTCAGGGCCGGGAGCTGTTTTTT. The rearrangement links TRBV29-1 to TRBJ2-2; tentative D call: TRBD1 (5 bases). The germline CDR1 and CDR2 sequences are SQVTM and ANQGSEA. Trimming took off 1 base at V and 9 bases at J, with 9 bases between the two ends. This CDR3 is 12 amino acids long.

This chain links TRBV4-1 with TRBJ2-1; D perhaps matches TRBD1 (5 bases). CDR1 is MGHRA and CDR2 is YSYEKL in the germline V gene. Trimming took 0 bases from V and 15 from J, leaving 15 bases between them. The CDR3 contains 13 residues. CDR3 DNA: TGCGCCAGCAGCCAAGATGAGGCCAGGGTCGTGTTCTTC. It specifies CASSQDEARVVFF.

The rearrangement uses TRBV6-6 and TRBJ2-7; 9 bases are shared with TRBD2. Trimming removed 6 bases from V and 5 bases from J; junction bases left unmatched: 5. The CDR3 is 13 residues long. The germline V gene has CDR1 MNHNY and CDR2 SVGAGI (reference sequence). CDR3: CASRSLAGHEQYF. As DNA, the CDR3 is TGTGCCAGCAGAAGCCTAGCGGGACACGAGCAGTACTTC.

This chain uses TRBV5-1 with TRBJ2-7; TRBD2 matches 9 bases. CDR1 is SGHRS, CDR2 YFSETQ, per germline. Unmatched junction bases numbered 3, after V lost 2 bases and J lost 0 bases. This CDR3 region has 15 residues. The DNA of the CDR3 is TGCGCCAGCAGCTTATCTAGCGGGACCTCCTACGAGCAGTACTTC. This gives the protein CASSLSSGTSYEQYF.